Included here is one TCR beta chain sequence, with context. Its specificity is unknown. The entry originates in a study of cytomegalovirus exposure and HLA in healthy donors. Study-level findings and limits: A missense DCLRE1C variant was associated with V- and J-gene trimming of TCR beta chains in a later analysis, and an independent cohort replicated the association. A few of the chains that were CMV-associated were confirmed in vitro to be specific for CMV antigens.

60 Vbeta and 13 Jbeta primers were used in PCR. Clones were sequenced by immunoSEQ multiplex PCR, and TCRdb holds only the in-frame ones, with some missing. The sample includes about 100,000 clones, around 80% seen only once; the top ten take about 0.71%. Sequenced: PBMCs. This clonotype was sampled from a woman aged 55-70 years in good health and CMV-seronegative.

For the CDR3, the DNA is TGTGCCAGCAGTTTAAGGACTAGCGGGAGATACGAGCAGTACTTC. Its protein is CASSLRTSGRYEQYF. The V gene is TRBV28, the J gene TRBJ2-7, with TRBD2 identical over 13 bases. The CDR3 runs to 15 residues. Trimming cost V 2 bases and J 4 bases; bases outside gene matches: 2. Germline loops: CDR1 MDHEN, CDR2 SYDVKM.